Presented here are 27 T cell receptor beta chains from one specimen sequenced in a study of cytomegalovirus exposure and HLA in healthy donors. PCR used 60 Vbeta primers and 13 Jbeta primers. Profiled with immunoSEQ multiplex PCR; TCRdb holds only in-frame clones, not every one. The profile shows 55,000 or so clones, around 80% of them singletons. Specimen: PBMCs. Receptors originate from a man aged 45-65 years in good health and CMV-seronegative.

CDR3 nucleotide sequence: TGTGCCAGTAGACGCGGGACAGGGCCCTACGAGCAGTACTTC. Translation gives CASRRGTGPYEQYF. The genes are TRBV19 and TRBJ2-7, with TRBD1 matching over 9 bases. Losses at the gene ends were 6 bases for V and 2 bases for J; bases not matched to a gene: 5. Per the germline V gene, CDR1 is LNHDA and CDR2 is SQIVND (reference sequence). The CDR3 runs to 14 residues.

The chain combines TRBV14 with TRBJ1-4; TRBD1 matches at 7 bases. V shed 3 bases and J 1 base; nucleotides not matched to a gene: 2. Looked up from germline, CDR1 is SGHDN and CDR2 is FVKESK. CDR3 size: 15 residues. CDR3 protein: CASSHSGGTNEKLFF. The CDR3 DNA is TGTGCCAGCAGCCACTCAGGGGGAACTAATGAAAAACTGTTTTTT. The entire variable domain, with the rest obtained from reference TRBV14 and TRBJ1-4, is as follows: EAGVTQFPSHSVIEKGQTVTLRCDPISGHDNLYWYRRVMGKEIKFLLHFVKESKQDESGMPNNRFLAERTGGTYSTLKVQPAELEDSGVYFCASSHSGGTNEKLFFGSGTQLSVL.

CDR3 nucleotides: TGTGCCAGCAGAGCGGGAGAATATAATTCACCCCTCCACTTT. Its translation: CASRAGEYNSPLHF. V and J are TRBV9 and TRBJ1-6, with D unresolved. Trimming took 5 bases from V and 4 from J, leaving 10 bases between them. Germline CDR1 is SGDLS and CDR2 is YYNGEE. This CDR3 comprises 14 residues.

CDR3 DNA: TGCGCCAGCAGTCTAGCGGGGGGAGAGACCCAGTACTTC. Translated, it gives CASSLAGGETQYF. V is TRBV5-1 and J is TRBJ2-5; 11 positions match TRBD2. Germline lookup yields CDR1 SGHRS and CDR2 YFSETQ. The CDR3 runs 13 residues. V gave up 5 bases and J gave up 4 bases; unmatched junction bases: 1.

The chain employs TRBV5-1 and TRBJ1-4, with 8 bases lining up with TRBD1. CDR3 length: 15 residues. V gave up 4 bases and J gave up 6 bases; unmatched junction bases: 8. Per germline, CDR1 SGHRS and CDR2 YFSETQ. CDR3 DNA sequence: TGCGCCAGCAGCACGGACAGGGCCGAGTATGAAAAACTGTTTTTT. Amino acids: CASSTDRAEYEKLFF.

The rearrangement joins TRBV6-5 to TRBJ2-1; perhaps TRBD1 as D (5 bases). Germline loops: CDR1 MNHEY, CDR2 SVGAGI. This CDR3 has 13 residues. Trimming shortened V by 4 bases and J by 4 bases, and 8 bases separated the two germline ends. The CDR3 nucleotides are TGTGCCAGCAGTTGGACACAATACAATGAGCAGTTCTTC. Translating it yields CASSWTQYNEQFF.

This chain connects TRBV7-3 to TRBJ2-1; 8 bases fit TRBD2. Germline V gene sequence: CDR1 SGHTA, CDR2 FQGTGA. With 5 bases clipped from V and 0 bases from J, the junction kept 6 bases outside the gene matches. CDR3 size: 16 residues. CDR3 DNA sequence: TGTGCCAGCAGCCCCCAGCGGGGGAGCTCCTACAATGAGCAGTTCTTC. Its translation: CASSPQRGSSYNEQFF. Full variable domain (missing parts from reference TRBV7-3 and TRBJ2-1): GAGVSQTPSNKVTEKGKYVELRCDPISGHTALYWYRQSLGQGPEFLIYFQGTGAADDSGLPNDRFFAVRPEGSVSTLKIQRTERGDSAVYLCASSPQRGSSYNEQFFGPGTRLTVL.

J is TRBJ2-2 and V is TRBV7-9; D remains unclear. V lost 8 bases to trimming and J lost 0 bases, with 7 bases between them. This CDR3 spans 13 amino acids. Looked up from germline, CDR1 is SEHNR and CDR2 is FQNEAQ (reference sequence). CDR3: CASVHPNTGELFF. The CDR3, as DNA: TGTGCCAGCGTACACCCGAACACCGGGGAGCTGTTTTTT.

CDR3 bases: TGTGCCAGCTCACCATTACAGGGGTTTATCCCCTCTGGGGCCAACGTCCTGACTTTC. Translated, it gives CASSPLQGFIPSGANVLTF. The chain employs TRBV18 and TRBJ2-6, with TRBD1 identical over 7 bases. CDR1 and CDR2 from the germline V gene are KGHSH and LQKENI. The V and J ends lost 2 bases and 0 bases, in that order; junction bases with no gene match: 10. There are 19 residues in the CDR3.

This rearrangement joins TRBV18 to TRBJ2-1; D is possibly TRBD1 (6 bases). Per germline, CDR1 KGHSH and CDR2 LQKENI. V was shortened by 8 bases and J by 5 bases, with 19 bases between the two germline ends. This CDR3 region has 15 residues. The CDR3 is CASVDYREYNNEQFF. The DNA of the CDR3 is TGTGCCAGCGTTGACTACAGGGAGTACAACAATGAGCAGTTCTTC.

V usage is TRBV7-9 and J usage is TRBJ1-6, with TRBD1 identical over 10 bases. CDR3 length equals 16 residues. J gave up 9 bases and V 3 bases, and 8 bases lay outside the gene matches. The germline V gene encodes CDR1 SEHNR and CDR2 FQNEAQ (reference sequence). DNA for the CDR3: TGTGCCAGCAGCTTTCTTGGGGACAGGGGAAGTTCACCCCTCCACTTT. Protein: CASSFLGDRGSSPLHF. Together with reference TRBV7-9 and TRBJ1-6, the CDR3 gives the full variable domain: DTGVSQNPRHKITKRGQNVTFRCDPISEHNRLYWYRQTLGQGPEFLTYFQNEAQLEKSRLLSDRFSAERPKGSFSTLEIQRTEQGDSAMYLCASSFLGDRGSSPLHFGNGTRLTVT.

The rearrangement links TRBV7-8 to TRBJ1-1, with D tentatively TRBD1 (5 bases). CDR3 length: 18 residues. Per the germline V gene, CDR1 is SGHVS and CDR2 is FQNEAQ. Trimming took off 5 bases at V and 0 bases at J, with 22 bases between the two ends. CDR3 sequence reads: CASSPIGGTGLVNTEAFF. CDR3 sequence (DNA): TGTGCCAGCAGCCCAATAGGAGGGACGGGGCTGGTGAACACTGAAGCTTTCTTT.

J is TRBJ1-2 and V is TRBV23-1, with TRBD1 matching over 7 bases. TRBV23-1 is classed as an ORF, of uncertain function. V lost 8 bases, J lost 4 bases, and 13 bases stayed unmatched. CDR3 length: 15 amino acids. CDR3 in DNA: TGCGCCAGCCCTAAACCCCTGGGACAGCGCTATGGCTACACCTTC. As protein: CASPKPLGQRYGYTF.

The chain has TRBV18 and TRBJ2-3; D gene ambiguous. The CDR3 has 16 residues. The germline CDR1 and CDR2 sequences are KGHSH and LQKENI. V lost 0 bases, J lost 1 base, and 11 bases lay in between. In DNA form, the CDR3 reads TGTGCCAGCTCACCACCGTCCCGGGTAGGCACAGATACGCAGTATTTT. Encoded protein: CASSPPSRVGTDTQYF.

The genes are TRBV6-5 and TRBJ1-2; 7 nucleotides match TRBD1. The CDR3 loop spans 15 amino acids. CDR1 is MNHEY, CDR2 SVGAGI, per germline. Trimming removed 0 bases from V and 8 bases from J; junction bases left unmatched: 9. The CDR3 DNA reads TGTGCCAGCAGTTACTCTAAAGGGGGCGCGAAGGGCTACACCTTC. Translated, it gives CASSYSKGGAKGYTF.

The chain carries TRBV6-6 and TRBJ1-1; D is perhaps TRBD1 (5 bases). The CDR3 is made up of 13 amino acids. V lost 2 bases and J lost 10, with 14 bases in between. Germline V lookup: CDR1 MNHNY, CDR2 SVGAGI (reference sequence). The CDR3 protein is CASSYEDSRAAFF. The CDR3 DNA is TGTGCCAGCAGTTACGAAGACAGTAGGGCAGCTTTCTTT.

The chain carries TRBV7-9 and TRBJ1-6; D is unresolved. The CDR3 length is 12 residues. Trimming shortened V by 6 bases and J by 11 bases, and 11 bases separated the two germline ends. Germline CDR1 and CDR2: SEHNR and FQNEAQ (reference sequence). The CDR3 loop is CASSLPGAPLHF. The CDR3 nucleotides are TGTGCCAGCAGTCTACCCGGGGCACCCCTCCACTTT. The full variable domain, completed using reference TRBV7-9 and TRBJ1-6, is DTGVSQNPRHKITKRGQNVTFRCDPISEHNRLYWYRQTLGQGPEFLTYFQNEAQLEKSRLLSDRFSAERPKGSFSTLEIQRTEQGDSAMYLCASSLPGAPLHFGNGTRLTVT.

This clone was seen more than once but under ten times. The rearrangement joins TRBV10-1 to TRBJ2-7, with 7 bases identical to TRBD1. CDR1 is WNHNN, CDR2 SYGVQD, per germline (reference sequence). The CDR3 has 14 amino acids. The ends lost 8 bases at V and 0 bases at J; junction bases unmatched: 7. CDR3: CASGSGGCSYEQYF. The DNA for the CDR3 is TGCGCCAGCGGATCAGGGGGATGCTCCTACGAGCAGTACTTC.

This clone appeared a single time. The chain carries TRBV5-3 and TRBJ2-7; D unresolved. TRBV5-3 is filed as an ORF, its function uncertain. The CDR3 is 15 residues long. V was clipped by 0 bases and J by 0 bases, with 10 bases between them. This CDR3 is CARSLAPMSSYEQYF. CDR3 in DNA: TGTGCCAGAAGCTTGGCCCCGATGAGCTCCTACGAGCAGTACTTC.

The J gene is TRBJ2-3, the V gene TRBV7-3; a possible D gene is TRBD2 (7 bases). This CDR3 is built from 17 residues. Trimming pared 6 bases from V and 2 bases from J, leaving 21 bases between. Per germline, CDR1 SGHTA and CDR2 FQGTGA. The CDR3 here is CASSLGLRGADTDTQYF. The CDR3 nucleotides read TGTGCCAGCAGTTTAGGCCTCCGGGGGGCCGACACAGATACGCAGTATTTT.

The gene calls are TRBV7-6 and TRBJ1-4; TRBD1 matches at 9 bases. CDR3 size: 15 residues. Per germline, CDR1 SGHVS and CDR2 FNYEAQ. The V and J ends lost 5 bases and 4 bases, in that order; junction bases with no gene match: 5. Here the CDR3 reads CASSPSTGGNEKLFF. CDR3 bases: TGTGCCAGCAGCCCGTCGACAGGGGGTAATGAAAAACTGTTTTTT.

V gene TRBV9 combines with J gene TRBJ1-4; D possibly corresponds to TRBD1 (6 bases). CDR1 SGDLS and CDR2 YYNGEE come from the germline V gene. V gave up 4 bases and J gave up 7 bases, with 17 bases separating them. CDR3 length: 15 amino acids. This CDR3 is CASSPSHRASEKLFF. The CDR3 DNA follows: TGTGCCAGCAGCCCCTCCCACAGGGCGAGTGAAAAACTGTTTTTT.

CDR3 residues: CASSLVRFPYEQYF. The CDR3 DNA follows: TGTGCCAGCAGCTTAGTGCGCTTCCCCTACGAGCAGTACTTC. The chain couples TRBV7-9 to TRBJ2-7; no definite D call. Germline V gene data show CDR1 as SEHNR and CDR2 as FQNEAQ (reference sequence). V was pared by 1 base and J by 2 bases, with 9 bases between. The CDR3 consists of 14 residues.

This clone turned up a few times. The chain recombines TRBV5-1 with TRBJ1-3; TRBD1 matches at 8 bases. The CDR3 has 16 amino acids. Per the germline V gene, CDR1 is SGHRS and CDR2 is YFSETQ. The J segment lost 4 bases and the V segment lost 4 bases, leaving 10 bases of the junction unmatched. The CDR3, as DNA: TGCGCCAGCAGCCTCGAAGGACAGGGTGCCGGAAACACCATATATTTT. As protein: CASSLEGQGAGNTIYF.

The J gene is TRBJ1-6, the V gene TRBV7-9; tentative D call: TRBD1 (6 bases). V was clipped by 0 bases and J by 7 bases, with 10 bases between them. The CDR3 spans 15 residues. Germline CDR1 SEHNR, CDR2 FQNEAQ (reference sequence). The CDR3 DNA reads as TGTGCCAGCAGCTTAGCACAGGGCGAGAATTCACCCCTCCACTTT. Translated: CASSLAQGENSPLHF.

V and J are TRBV6-5 and TRBJ2-7; 8 nucleotides agree with TRBD1. This CDR3 has 16 amino acids. V dropped 0 bases and J dropped 2; count of bases not matched to a gene: 6. Looked up from germline, CDR1 is MNHEY and CDR2 is SVGAGI. In DNA form, the CDR3 reads TGTGCCAGCAGTTACTCTACCGGGACAGGCGCCTACGAGCAGTACTTC. It specifies CASSYSTGTGAYEQYF.

The chain recombines TRBV5-5 with TRBJ2-7; possibly TRBD1 for D (6 bases). Germline V CDR1 and CDR2: SGHKS, YYEKEE (reference sequence). This CDR3 is 16 amino acids long. The germline V and J ends were trimmed by 3 bases and 0 bases, with 16 bases remaining between them. The CDR3 region has the DNA TGTGCCAGCAGCTCTACTTATGGGGGCCCCTCCTACGAGCAGTACTTC. As protein: CASSSTYGGPSYEQYF.